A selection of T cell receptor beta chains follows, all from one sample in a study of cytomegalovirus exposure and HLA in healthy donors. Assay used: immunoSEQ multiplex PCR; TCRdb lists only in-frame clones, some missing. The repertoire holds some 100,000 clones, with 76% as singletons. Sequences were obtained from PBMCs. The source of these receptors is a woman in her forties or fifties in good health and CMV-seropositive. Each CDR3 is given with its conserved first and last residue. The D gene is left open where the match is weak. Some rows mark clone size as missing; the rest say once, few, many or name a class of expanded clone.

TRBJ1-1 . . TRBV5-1 CASSLDPLRHGRQVIQAFF TGCGCCAGCAGCTTGGATCCCCTCCGACATGGTAGACAGGTCATACAAGCTTTCTTT
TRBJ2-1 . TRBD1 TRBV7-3 CASSSTGYNEQFF TGTGCCAGCAGCTCGACAGGGTACAATGAGCAGTTCTTC
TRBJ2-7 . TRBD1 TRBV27 CASSLSGQAGYEQYF TGTGCCAGCAGTTTATCCGGACAGGCAGGCTACGAGCAGTACTTC
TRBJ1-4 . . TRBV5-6 CASSLGAGREKLFF TGTGCCAGCAGCTTGGGGGCCGGTCGTGAAAAACTGTTTTTT
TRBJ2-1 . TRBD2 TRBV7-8 CASSFGGGMYNEQFF TGTGCCAGCAGCTTCGGGGGGGGGATGTACAATGAGCAGTTCTTC
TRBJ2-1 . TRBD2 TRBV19 CASKSSGDHNEQFF TGTGCCAGTAAATCTAGCGGCGACCACAATGAGCAGTTCTTC
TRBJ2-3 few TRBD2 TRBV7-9 CASSAWRAGGEGDTQYF TGTGCCAGCAGCGCCTGGCGGGCGGGAGGAGAGGGAGATACGCAGTATTTT
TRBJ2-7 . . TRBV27 CASSLAEGLEQYF TGTGCCAGCAGTCTCGCAGAGGGCCTCGAGCAGTACTTC
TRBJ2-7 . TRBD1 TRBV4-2 CASSPQDRAINEQYF TGTGCCAGCAGCCCCCAGGACAGGGCCATCAACGAGCAGTACTTC
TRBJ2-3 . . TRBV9 CASSVTPRMYADTQYF TGTGCCAGCAGCGTCACTCCTAGAATGTACGCAGATACGCAGTATTTT
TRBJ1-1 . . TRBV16 CASSHKFIQGLNTEAFF TGTGCCAGCAGCCATAAATTTATTCAGGGCCTGAACACTGAAGCTTTCTTT
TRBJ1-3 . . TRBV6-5 CASSYSPRARNTIYF TGTGCCAGCAGTTACTCCCCCAGGGCCCGAAACACCATATATTTT
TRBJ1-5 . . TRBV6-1 CASSEERLSNQPQHF TGTGCCAGCAGTGAGGAGCGGCTTAGCAATCAGCCCCAGCATTTT
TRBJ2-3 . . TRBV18 CASSPSTGLGTDTQYF TGTGCCAGCTCACCGTCTACAGGGTTAGGCACAGATACGCAGTATTTT
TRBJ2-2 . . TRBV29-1 CSVGWYRGHSAPSTGELFF TGCAGCGTTGGGTGGTATAGAGGACACTCGGCGCCTTCCACCGGGGAGCTGTTTTTT
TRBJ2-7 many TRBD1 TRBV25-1 CATLTGGGYEQYF TGTGCCACCCTGACAGGGGGCGGTTACGAGCAGTACTTC
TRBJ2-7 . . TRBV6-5 CASKVGDGTYEQYF TGTGCCAGCAAGGTAGGAGACGGAACCTACGAGCAGTACTTC
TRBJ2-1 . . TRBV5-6 CASSPRKQGPYNEQFF TGTGCCAGCAGCCCCCGGAAGCAGGGGCCCTACAATGAGCAGTTCTTC
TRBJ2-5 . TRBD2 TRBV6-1 CASRTSGSRVETQYF TGTGCCAGCCGGACTAGCGGGAGTCGGGTAGAGACCCAGTACTTC
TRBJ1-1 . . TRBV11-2 CASSLMRAEAFF TGTGCCAGCAGCTTAATGAGAGCTGAAGCTTTCTTT
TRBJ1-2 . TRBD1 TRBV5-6 CASSLQGPSYGYTF TGTGCCAGCAGCTTACAGGGGCCTAGCTATGGCTACACCTTC
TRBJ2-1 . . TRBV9 CASSVAVGGSYNEQFF TGTGCCAGCAGCGTAGCAGTCGGGGGTTCCTATAATGAGCAGTTCTTC
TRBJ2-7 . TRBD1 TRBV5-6 CASSFRTGFSSYEQYF TGTGCCAGCAGCTTCCGGACAGGGTTCAGCTCCTACGAGCAGTACTTC
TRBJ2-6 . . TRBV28 CASSFSYSGANVLTF TGTGCCAGCAGTTTTTCTTACTCTGGGGCCAACGTCCTGACTTTC
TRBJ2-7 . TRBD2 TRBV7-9 CASGPGGEQYF TGTGCCAGCGGACCGGGAGGCGAGCAGTACTTC
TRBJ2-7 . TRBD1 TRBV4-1 CASSRSTGVNNEQYF TGCGCCAGCAGCCGCTCGACAGGGGTGAACAACGAGCAGTACTTC
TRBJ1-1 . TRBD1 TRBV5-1 CASSLGTGPMNTEAFF TGCGCCAGCAGCTTAGGGACAGGGCCCATGAACACTGAAGCTTTCTTT
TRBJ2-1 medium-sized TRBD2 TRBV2 CASTKLAGGNEQFF TGTGCCAGCACAAAACTAGCGGGGGGCAATGAGCAGTTCTTC
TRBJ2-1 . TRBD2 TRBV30 CASKSGSGVYEQFF TGTGCCTCAAAAAGCGGGAGTGGGGTGTATGAGCAGTTCTTC
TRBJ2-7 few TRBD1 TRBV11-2 CASSRTGGSYEQYF TGTGCCAGCAGCAGGACAGGGGGCTCCTACGAGCAGTACTTC
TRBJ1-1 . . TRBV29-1 CSVAPVISNTEAFF TGCAGCGTTGCACCAGTTATTTCGAACACTGAAGCTTTCTTT
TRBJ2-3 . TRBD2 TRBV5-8 CASSSGTSGAFRSDTQYF TGTGCCAGCAGCTCGGGGACTAGCGGGGCTTTCCGGTCGGATACGCAGTATTTT
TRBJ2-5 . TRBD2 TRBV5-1 CASSPTGVAGTQYF TGCGCCAGCAGCCCTACTGGAGTAGCGGGGACCCAGTACTTC
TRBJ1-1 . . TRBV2 CASSEDQEGEAFF TGTGCCAGCAGTGAAGACCAGGAGGGTGAAGCTTTCTTT
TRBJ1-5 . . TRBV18 CASSPTDSNQPQHF TGTGCCAGCTCTCCGACAGATAGCAATCAGCCCCAGCATTTT
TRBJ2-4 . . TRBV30 CAWSSRGPKNIQYF TGTGCCTGGAGTTCCAGGGGACCCAAAAACATTCAGTACTTC
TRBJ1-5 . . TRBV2 CASRGRPTQPQHF TGTGCCAGCAGGGGCAGGCCAACTCAGCCCCAGCATTTT
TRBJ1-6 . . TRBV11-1 CASTTGGGSNSPLHF TGTGCCAGCACCACGGGAGGGGGAAGTAATTCACCCCTCCACTTT
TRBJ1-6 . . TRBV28 CASSSNRAATYNSPLHF TGTGCCAGCAGTTCTAACAGGGCGGCGACCTATAATTCACCCCTCCACTTT
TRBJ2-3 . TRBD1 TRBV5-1 CASSLGQGNTDTQYF TGCGCCAGCAGCTTAGGACAGGGAAACACAGATACGCAGTATTTT
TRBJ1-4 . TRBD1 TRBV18 CASSPVLDRDEKLFF TGTGCCAGCTCACCCGTTTTGGACAGGGATGAAAAACTGTTTTTT
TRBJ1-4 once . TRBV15 CATSKGGEDEKLFF TGTGCCACCAGCAAGGGGGGGGAGGATGAAAAACTGTTTTTT
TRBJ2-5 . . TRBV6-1 CASSRDYQETQYF TGTGCCAGCAGCCGGGACTACCAAGAGACCCAGTACTTC
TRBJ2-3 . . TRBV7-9 CSSSLARSTDTQYF TGTTCCAGCAGCTTAGCCAGAAGCACAGATACGCAGTATTTT
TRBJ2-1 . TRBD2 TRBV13 CASSLEGLAGDNEQFF TGTGCCAGCAGCTTAGAGGGACTAGCGGGAGATAATGAGCAGTTCTTC
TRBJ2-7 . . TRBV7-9 CASSLSSSYEQYF TGTGCCAGCAGCTTATCGAGTTCCTACGAGCAGTACTTC
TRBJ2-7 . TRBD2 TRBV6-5 CASSSQGGAQQYEQYF TGTGCCAGCAGTTCCCAGGGAGGGGCGCAACAATACGAGCAGTACTTC
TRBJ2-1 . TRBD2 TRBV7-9 CASSPGSGSYNEQFF TGTGCCAGCAGCCCAGGTAGCGGGAGCTACAATGAGCAGTTCTTC
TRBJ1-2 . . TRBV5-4 CASSAATGTEGGYTF TGTGCCAGCAGCGCAGCAACAGGGACCGAGGGTGGCTACACCTTC
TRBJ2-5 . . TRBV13 CASSLEGGEGWETQYF TGTGCCAGCAGCTTAGAGGGAGGAGAAGGGTGGGAGACCCAGTACTTC
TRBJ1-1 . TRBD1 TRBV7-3 CASSSGTAADEAFF TGTGCCAGCAGCTCCGGGACAGCTGCTGATGAAGCTTTCTTT
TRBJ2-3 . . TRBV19 CASSPKTVTDTQYF TGTGCCAGTAGTCCGAAGACAGTCACAGATACGCAGTATTTT
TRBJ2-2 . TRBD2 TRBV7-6 CASSLSGGTANTGELFF TGTGCCAGCAGCTTGAGCGGGGGGACCGCGAACACCGGGGAGCTGTTTTTT
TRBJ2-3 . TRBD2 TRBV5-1 CASSPTSGRAEHLADTQYF TGCGCCAGCAGCCCGACTAGCGGGAGGGCCGAACACCTCGCAGATACGCAGTATTTT
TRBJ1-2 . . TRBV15 CATSKTGISYGYTF TGTGCCACCAGTAAGACAGGAATTTCCTATGGCTACACCTTC
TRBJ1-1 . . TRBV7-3 CASSTGQLGDTEAFF TGTGCCAGCAGCACTGGACAGTTGGGGGACACTGAAGCTTTCTTT
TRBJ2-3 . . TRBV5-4 CASSWGGAAADTQYF TGTGCCAGCAGCTGGGGGGGGGCAGCCGCAGATACGCAGTATTTT
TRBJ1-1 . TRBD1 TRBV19 CASSMRQGVGEAFF TGTGCCAGTAGTATGAGGCAGGGGGTAGGTGAAGCTTTCTTT